The subject of this entry is one TCR beta chain. Antigen unknown. The sample comes from a study of T cell responses to AZD1222 COVID-19 vaccine. Here immunoSEQ multiplex PCR was the method, and the copy in TCRdb shows in-frame clones only, minus some. The sample lists some 250,000 clones, about 94% occurring once. General observations from the study: At study baseline, merely several AZD1222 recipients were seropositive.

CDR1 is LGHDT, CDR2 YNNKEL, per germline (reference sequence). V gave up 2 bases and J gave up 3 bases; unmatched junction bases: 4. The CDR3 loop spans 14 amino acids. The gene calls are TRBV3-1 (or the pseudogene TRBV3-2) and TRBJ2-7, with 7 bases fitting TRBD2. This material consisted of peripheral blood, taken 28 days after the second AZD1222 dose. The sequence came from an adult who received the AZD1222 COVID-19 vaccine. In nucleotides, the CDR3 is TGTGCCAGCAGCCAAAGGGGAGGGGACTACGAGCAGTACTTC. This encodes CASSQRGGDYEQYF.